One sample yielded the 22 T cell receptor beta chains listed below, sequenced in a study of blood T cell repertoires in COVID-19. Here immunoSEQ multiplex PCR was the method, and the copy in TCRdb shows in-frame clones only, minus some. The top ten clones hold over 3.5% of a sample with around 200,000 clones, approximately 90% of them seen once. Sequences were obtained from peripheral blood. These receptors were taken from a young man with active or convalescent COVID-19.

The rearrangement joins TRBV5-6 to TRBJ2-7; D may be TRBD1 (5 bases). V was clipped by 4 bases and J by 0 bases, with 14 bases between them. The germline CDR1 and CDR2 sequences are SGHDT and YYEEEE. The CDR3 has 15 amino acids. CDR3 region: CASSTPFQGSYEQYV. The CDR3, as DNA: TGTGCCAGCAGCACTCCGTTTCAGGGCTCCTACGAGCAGTACGTC.

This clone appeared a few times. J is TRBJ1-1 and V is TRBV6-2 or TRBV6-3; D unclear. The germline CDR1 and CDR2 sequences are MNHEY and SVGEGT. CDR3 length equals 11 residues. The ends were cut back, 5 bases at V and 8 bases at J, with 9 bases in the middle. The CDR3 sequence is CASSTNWEAFF. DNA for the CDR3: TGTGCCAGCAGTACTAACTGGGAAGCTTTCTTT.

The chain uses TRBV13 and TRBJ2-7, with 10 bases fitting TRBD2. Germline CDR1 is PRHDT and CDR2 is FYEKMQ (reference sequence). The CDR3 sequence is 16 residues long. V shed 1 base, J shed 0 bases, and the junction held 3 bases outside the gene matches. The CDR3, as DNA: TGTGCCAGCAGCTTAGTTAGCGGGAGGAACTCCTACGAGCAGTACTTC. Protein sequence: CASSLVSGRNSYEQYF.

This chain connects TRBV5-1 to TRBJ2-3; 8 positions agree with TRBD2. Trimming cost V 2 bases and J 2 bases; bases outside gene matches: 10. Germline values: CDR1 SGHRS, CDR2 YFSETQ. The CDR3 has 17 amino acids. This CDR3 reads CASSLSTSGGLTDTQYF. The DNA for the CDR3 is TGCGCCAGCAGCTTATCGACGAGCGGGGGCCTCACAGATACGCAGTATTTT.

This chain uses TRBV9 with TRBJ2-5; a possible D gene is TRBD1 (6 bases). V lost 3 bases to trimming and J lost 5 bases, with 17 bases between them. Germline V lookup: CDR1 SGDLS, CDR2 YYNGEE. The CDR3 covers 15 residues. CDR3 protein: CASSAGTRGLETQYF. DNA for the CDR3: TGTGCCAGCAGCGCGGGGACAAGGGGGTTGGAGACCCAGTACTTC.

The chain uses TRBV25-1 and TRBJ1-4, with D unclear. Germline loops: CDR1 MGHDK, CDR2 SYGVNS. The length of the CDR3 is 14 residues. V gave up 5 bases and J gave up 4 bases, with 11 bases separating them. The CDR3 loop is CASSFRGGNEKLFF. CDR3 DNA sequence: TGTGCCAGCAGTTTCAGAGGAGGTAATGAAAAACTGTTTTTT.

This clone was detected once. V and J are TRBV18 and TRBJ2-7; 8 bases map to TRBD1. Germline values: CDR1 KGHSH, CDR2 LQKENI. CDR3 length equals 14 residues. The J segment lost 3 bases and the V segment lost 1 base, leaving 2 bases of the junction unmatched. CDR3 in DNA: TGTGCCAGCTCACCACAAGGACAGGGCTACGAGCAGTACTTC. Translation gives CASSPQGQGYEQYF.

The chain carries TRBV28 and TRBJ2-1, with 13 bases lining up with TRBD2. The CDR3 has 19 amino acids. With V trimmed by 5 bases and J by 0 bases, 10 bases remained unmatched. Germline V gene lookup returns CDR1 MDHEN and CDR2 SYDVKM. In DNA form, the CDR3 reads TGTGCCAGCAGTCTACCGGGACTAGCGGGGCGGGCCTCCTACAATGAGCAGTTCTTC. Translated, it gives CASSLPGLAGRASYNEQFF.

The DNA of the CDR3 is TGTGCCAGCGGGAGGGGACAGGGGGACAATGAGCAGTTCTTC. This codes for CASGRGQGDNEQFF. The chain combines TRBV27 with TRBJ2-1; 11 bases map to TRBD1. Losses at the gene ends were 8 bases for V and 5 bases for J; bases not matched to a gene: 5. Per germline, CDR1 MNHEY and CDR2 SMNVEV (reference sequence). The CDR3 runs to 14 residues.

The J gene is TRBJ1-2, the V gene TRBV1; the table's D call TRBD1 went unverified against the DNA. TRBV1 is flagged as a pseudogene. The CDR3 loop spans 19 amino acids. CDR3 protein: CTSSQNSRQRPVRSYGYTF. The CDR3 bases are TGCACCAGCAGCCAAAATTCCCGACAGCGACCTGTACGTAGTTATGGCTACACCTTC.

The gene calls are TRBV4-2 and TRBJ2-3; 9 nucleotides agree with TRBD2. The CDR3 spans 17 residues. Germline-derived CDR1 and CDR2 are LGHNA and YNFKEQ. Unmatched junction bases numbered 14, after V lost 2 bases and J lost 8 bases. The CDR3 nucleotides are TGTGCCAGCAGCCAATCCCCTGGGCGGGAGGGCCTGTTTACGCAGTATTTT. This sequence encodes CASSQSPGREGLFTQYF.

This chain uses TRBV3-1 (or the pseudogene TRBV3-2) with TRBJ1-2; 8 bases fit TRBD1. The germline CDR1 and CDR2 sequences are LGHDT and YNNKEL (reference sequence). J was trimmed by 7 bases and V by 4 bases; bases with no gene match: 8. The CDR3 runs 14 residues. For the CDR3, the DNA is TGTGCCAGCAGCCGAAAACAGGGGGATGCTGGCTACACCTTC. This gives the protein CASSRKQGDAGYTF.

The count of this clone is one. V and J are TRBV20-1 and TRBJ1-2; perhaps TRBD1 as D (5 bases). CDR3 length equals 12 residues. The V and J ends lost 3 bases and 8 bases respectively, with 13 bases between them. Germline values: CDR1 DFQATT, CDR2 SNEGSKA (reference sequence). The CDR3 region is CSASSGAGGYTF. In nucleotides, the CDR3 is TGCAGTGCTAGTTCCGGGGCGGGAGGCTACACCTTC.

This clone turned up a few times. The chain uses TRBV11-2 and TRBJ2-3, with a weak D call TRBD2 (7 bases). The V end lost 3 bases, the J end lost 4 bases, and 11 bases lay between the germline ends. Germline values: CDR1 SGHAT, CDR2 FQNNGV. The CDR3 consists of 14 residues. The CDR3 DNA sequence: TGTGCCAGCAGCTTGGGGGGGGGCCCAGATACGCAGTATTTT. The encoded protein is CASSLGGGPDTQYF.

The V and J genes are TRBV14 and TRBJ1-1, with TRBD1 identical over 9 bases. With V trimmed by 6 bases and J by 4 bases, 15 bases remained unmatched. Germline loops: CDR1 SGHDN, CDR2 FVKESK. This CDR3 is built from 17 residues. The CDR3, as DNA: TGTGCCAGCAGTCAGGGATGGGACAGGGTGTTACCCACTGAAGCTTTCTTT. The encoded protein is CASSQGWDRVLPTEAFF.

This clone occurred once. CDR3 DNA sequence: TGTGCCAGCAGTTACGTCACACCTACCGGGGAGCTGTTTTTT. As protein: CASSYVTPTGELFF. The chain recombines TRBV6-5 with TRBJ2-2; D gene uncertain. V shed 2 bases and J shed 5 bases, with 9 bases lying between them. From germline, CDR1 is MNHEY and CDR2 SVGAGI. The CDR3 runs to 14 residues.

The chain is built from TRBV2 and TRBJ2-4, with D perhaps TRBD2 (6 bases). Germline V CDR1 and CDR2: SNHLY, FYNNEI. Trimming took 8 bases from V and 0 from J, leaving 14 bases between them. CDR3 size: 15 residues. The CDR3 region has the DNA TGTGCCAGCGGGACTTCGACCCTAGCCAAAAACATTCAGTACTTC. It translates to CASGTSTLAKNIQYF.

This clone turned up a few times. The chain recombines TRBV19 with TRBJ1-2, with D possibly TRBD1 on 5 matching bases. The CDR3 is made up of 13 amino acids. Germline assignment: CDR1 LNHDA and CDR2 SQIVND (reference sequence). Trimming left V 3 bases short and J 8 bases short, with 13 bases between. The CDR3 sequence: CASSIMDIQGYTF. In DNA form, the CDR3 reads TGTGCCAGTAGTATTATGGACATACAGGGCTACACCTTC. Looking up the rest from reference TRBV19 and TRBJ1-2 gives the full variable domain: DGGITQSPKYLFRKEGQNVTLSCEQNLNHDAMYWYRQDPGQGLRLIYYSQIVNDFQKGDIAEGYSVSREKKESFPLTVTSAQKNPTAFYLCASSIMDIQGYTFGSGTRLTVV.

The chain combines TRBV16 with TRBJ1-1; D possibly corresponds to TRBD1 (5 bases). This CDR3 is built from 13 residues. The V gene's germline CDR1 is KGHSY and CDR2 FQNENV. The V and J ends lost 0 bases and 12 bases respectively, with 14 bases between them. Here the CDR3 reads CASSQSRAAQPFF. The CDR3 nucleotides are TGTGCCAGCAGCCAATCCAGGGCCGCCCAACCTTTCTTT.

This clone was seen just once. The DNA for the CDR3 is TGTGCCAGCAGCTTCCCCGCCAGGGGAAGTAATTCACCCCTCCACTTT. This gives the protein CASSFPARGSNSPLHF. J is TRBJ1-6 and V is TRBV7-8, with D perhaps TRBD1 (6 bases). CDR3 size: 16 residues. Trimming took 3 bases from V and 6 from J, leaving 15 bases between them. Germline V CDR1 and CDR2: SGHVS, FQNEAQ.

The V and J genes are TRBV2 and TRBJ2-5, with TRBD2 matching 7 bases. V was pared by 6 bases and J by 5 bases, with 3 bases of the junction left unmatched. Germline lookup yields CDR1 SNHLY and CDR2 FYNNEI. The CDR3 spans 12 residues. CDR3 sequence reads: CASRQGGETQYF. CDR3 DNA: TGTGCCAGCAGGCAGGGAGGGGAGACCCAGTACTTC.

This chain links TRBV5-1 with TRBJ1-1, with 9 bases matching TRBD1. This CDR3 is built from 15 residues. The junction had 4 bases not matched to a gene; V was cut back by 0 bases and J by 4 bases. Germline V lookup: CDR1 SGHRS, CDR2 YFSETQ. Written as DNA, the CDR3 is TGCGCCAGCAGCTTGGGGACAGGGGTTCCCACTGAAGCTTTCTTT. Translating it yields CASSLGTGVPTEAFF.